The 31 T cell receptor beta chains below were found in one sample sequenced in a study. TCRdb passed the RT-PCR reads through MiXCR, listing each CDR3 protein once. The sample includes fewer than 800,000 distinct CDR3 sequences, 14% of them seen just once. What was sequenced was memory CD4+ T cells from blood. These receptor sequences come from a female donor in good health, serving as a healthy control.

This clonotype was seen a handful of times. The chain has TRBV13 and TRBJ1-5; a possible D gene is TRBD1 (5 bases). This CDR3 spans 15 amino acids. V lost 3 bases and J lost 5, with 14 bases in between. Germline CDR1 and CDR2: PRHDT and FYEKMQ (reference sequence). As DNA, the CDR3 is TGTGCCAGCAGCTTTCGAGGCCAGGGTTATCAGCCCCAGCATTTT. Protein sequence: CASSFRGQGYQPQHF. The whole variable domain, filled in from reference TRBV13 and TRBJ1-5, reads AAGVIQSPRHLIKEKRETATLKCYPIPRHDTVYWYQQGPGQDPQFLISFYEKMQSDKGSIPDRFSAQQFSDYHSELNMSSLELGDSALYFCASSFRGQGYQPQHFGDGTRLSIL.

This chain uses TRBV10-3 with TRBJ2-7; 9 bases are shared with TRBD1. The CDR3 contains 16 residues. Looked up from germline, CDR1 is ENHRY and CDR2 is SYGVKD. With 5 bases clipped from V and 6 bases from J, the junction kept 14 bases outside the gene matches. CDR3 coding DNA: TGTGCCATCAGTTCTCAAACGGGACAGGGCACGTCCGAGCAGTACTTC. Protein sequence: CAISSQTGQGTSEQYF.

J is TRBJ2-1 and V is TRBV5-6; D is perhaps TRBD1 or TRBD2 (7 bases each). There are 19 residues in the CDR3. In germline, CDR1 is SGHDT, CDR2 YYEEEE. V was pared by 3 bases and J by 5 bases, with 27 bases between. The CDR3 protein is CASSSPKERTRGGHNEQFF. The DNA of the CDR3 is TGTGCCAGCAGCTCCCCCAAGGAGCGGACTAGAGGGGGCCACAATGAGCAGTTCTTC.

This clonotype was seen a handful of times. This sequence joins TRBV21-1 and TRBJ2-5; the table gives TRBD2 as D, unverified against the DNA. TRBV21-1 represents a pseudogene. The CDR3 totals 16 residues. The CDR3 DNA reads TGTGCCACCACTTCCCCAGGGACTTACCACCAAGAGACCCAGTACTTC. Protein: CATTSPGTYHQETQYF.

The chain recombines TRBV11-2 with TRBJ1-5, with TRBD1 as a possible D gene (5 bases). This CDR3 contains 15 residues. Trimming removed 0 bases at V and 7 bases at J, with 13 bases between. Germline V gene lookup returns CDR1 SGHAT and CDR2 FQNNGV. The CDR3 coding sequence is TGTGCCAGCAGCTTAGATGGGGGAGAAGGGCAGCCCCAGCATTTT. It is translated as CASSLDGGEGQPQHF.

This clonotype showed up just a few times. The gene calls are TRBV3-1 and TRBJ2-1; 9 nucleotides match TRBD2. The CDR3 runs to 16 residues. From germline, CDR1 is LGHDT and CDR2 YNNKEL (reference sequence). V lost 0 bases to trimming and J lost 7 bases; unmatched junction nucleotides: 7. CDR3 amino acids: CASSQDLVSGRNEQFF. The DNA for the CDR3 is TGTGCCAGCAGCCAAGATCTGGTTAGCGGGAGAAATGAGCAGTTCTTC.

Ten or more counts support this clonotype. The chain combines TRBV10-3 with TRBJ2-4, with D maybe TRBD1 (5 bases). CDR3 size: 13 residues. Germline CDR1 is ENHRY and CDR2 is SYGVKD. V lost 10 bases and J 7 bases, leaving 17 bases between the germline ends. CDR3 region: CATAGQGGNIQYF. The CDR3 DNA is TGTGCCACCGCCGGCCAGGGTGGGAACATTCAGTACTTC.

The chain links TRBV27 to TRBJ2-3; D not certain. The CDR3 totals 10 residues. V lost 7 bases and J lost 6, with 5 bases in between. Germline V CDR1 and CDR2: MNHEY, SMNVEV (reference sequence). This CDR3 is CASMWDTQYF. The CDR3, as DNA: TGTGCCAGCATGTGGGATACGCAGTATTTT.

The V gene is TRBV2, the J gene TRBJ1-5; D is possibly TRBD1 (5 bases). Trimming cost V 2 bases and J 6 bases, with 14 bases left between them. In germline, CDR1 is SNHLY, CDR2 FYNNEI. CDR3 length: 15 residues. CDR3 loop: CASSEFGGTGQPQHF. The CDR3 coding sequence is TGTGCCAGCAGTGAATTCGGAGGGACCGGTCAGCCCCAGCATTTT.

Of note for this clonotype: This likely came from a read error, as a far larger clone is one base away. The chain combines TRBV18 with TRBJ2-7; 7 bases are shared with TRBD1. V was clipped by 3 bases and J by 3 bases; unmatched bases: 5. CDR3 length equals 14 residues. The germline CDR1 and CDR2 sequences are KGHSH and LQKENI. In DNA, the CDR3 is TGTGCCAGCTCACCCGGGACAGTTGACTACGAGCAGTACTTC. Translation gives CASSPGTVDYEQYF.

The V and J genes are TRBV7-9 and TRBJ1-3; D gene unclear. Germline CDR1 and CDR2: SEHNR and FQNEAQ (reference sequence). Trimming took 2 bases from V and 0 from J, leaving 8 bases between them. The CDR3 length is 15 residues. Here the CDR3 DNA reads TGTGCCAGCAGCTTATCCGCGATCTCTGGAAACACCATATATTTT. This sequence encodes CASSLSAISGNTIYF.

This clonotype was seen at least ten times. CDR3 nucleotide sequence: TGCGCCAGCAGCTTGGAAGACCCCGTGTATGGGACCCAGTACTTC. Amino acids: CASSLEDPVYGTQYF. V usage is TRBV5-1 and J usage is TRBJ2-5; D is ambiguous. Trimming took 0 bases from V and 7 from J, leaving 16 bases between them. This CDR3 is built from 15 residues. From germline, CDR1 is SGHRS and CDR2 YFSETQ. Full variable domain (rest looked up from reference TRBV5-1 and TRBJ2-5): KAGVTQTPRYLIKTRGQQVTLSCSPISGHRSVSWYQQTPGQGLQFLFEYFSETQRNKGNFPGRFSGRQFSNSRSEMNVSTLELGDSALYLCASSLEDPVYGTQYFGPGTRLLVL.

In this sample, this clonotype turned up a few times. This sequence joins TRBV7-2 and TRBJ1-2; D remains unclear. Trimming removed 1 base from V and 10 bases from J, with 7 bases in between. This CDR3 is 11 amino acids long. Germline CDR1 SGHTA, CDR2 FQGNSA. CDR3 sequence: CASSLDKIYTF. CDR3 DNA sequence: TGTGCCAGCAGCTTAGATAAGATCTACACCTTC.

This clonotype has ten or more counts. This chain uses TRBV10-3 with TRBJ2-5; D possibly corresponds to TRBD2 (6 bases). The CDR3 runs 15 residues. Trimming cost V 4 bases and J 4 bases, with 16 bases left between them. Germline values: CDR1 ENHRY, CDR2 SYGVKD. This chain's CDR3 is CAISVGVRDGETQYF. DNA of the CDR3: TGTGCCATCAGTGTTGGTGTGCGGGATGGAGAGACCCAGTACTTC.

The rearrangement uses TRBV10-3 and TRBJ1-3, with D possibly TRBD1 on 6 matching bases. Trimming left V 4 bases short and J 0 bases short, with 10 bases between. This CDR3 region has 15 residues. The germline V gene encodes CDR1 ENHRY and CDR2 SYGVKD. This CDR3 is CAISAVRGSGNTIYF. The CDR3 DNA sequence: TGTGCCATCAGTGCTGTCAGGGGCTCTGGAAACACCATATATTTT.

The genes are TRBV20-1 and TRBJ2-7; D remains unclear. The germline CDR1 and CDR2 sequences are DFQATT and SNEGSKA (reference sequence). The CDR3 extends over 15 amino acids. Trimming stripped 6 bases from V and 1 base from J, with 19 bases between. The CDR3 is CSAPRGNGASYEQYF. CDR3 DNA: TGCAGTGCCCCCCGAGGTAACGGCGCTTCCTACGAGCAGTACTTC.

This CDR3 reads CASSRVPGNTEAFF. The CDR3, as DNA: TGTGCCAGCAGCCGAGTCCCAGGGAACACTGAAGCTTTCTTT. V and J are TRBV3-1 and TRBJ1-1, with D uncertain. The CDR3 is made up of 14 amino acids. Germline-derived CDR1 and CDR2 are LGHDT and YNNKEL (reference sequence). V dropped 4 bases and J dropped 1 base, with 10 bases sitting between them.

This clonotype has only a few counts. V gene TRBV9 combines with J gene TRBJ2-1; 7 positions match TRBD2. The V and J ends lost 4 bases and 9 bases, in that order; junction bases with no gene match: 7. Germline CDR1 and CDR2: SGDLS and YYNGEE. The CDR3 is made up of 13 amino acids. This CDR3 reads CASSSQRESEQFF. CDR3 in DNA: TGTGCCAGCAGCAGTCAGCGGGAAAGTGAGCAGTTCTTC.

The J gene is TRBJ2-5, the V gene TRBV5-8, with 9 bases that match TRBD1. J was trimmed by 5 bases and V by 3 bases; bases with no gene match: 14. This CDR3 comprises 17 residues. Looked up from germline, CDR1 is SGHTS and CDR2 is YDEGEE. CDR3 nucleotide sequence: TGTGCCAGCAGCTGGGTGCCCGTGGGACAGGGACGTGAGACCCAGTACTTC. Amino acid sequence: CASSWVPVGQGRETQYF.

There are many counts of this clonotype. V gene TRBV5-8 combines with J gene TRBJ2-7; 7 positions agree with TRBD1. The J segment lost 3 bases and the V segment lost 3 bases, leaving 6 bases of the junction unmatched. This CDR3 has 14 amino acids. CDR1 and CDR2 (germline): SGHTS, YDEGEE. This chain's CDR3 is CASSSGQDNYEQYF. The CDR3 DNA follows: TGTGCCAGCAGCTCTGGACAGGACAACTACGAGCAGTACTTC.

The sample holds many counts of this clonotype. The chain uses TRBV29-1 and TRBJ2-2, with D maybe TRBD2 (8 bases). Trimming removed 4 bases at V and 4 bases at J, with 22 bases between. This CDR3 has 17 residues. Per the germline V gene, CDR1 is SQVTM and CDR2 is ANQGSEA. The CDR3 sequence: CSVGGTAREGTTGELFF. CDR3 coding DNA: TGCAGCGTTGGAGGGACAGCTCGGGAGGGGACCACCGGGGAGCTGTTTTTT.

The CDR3 here is CASSFATLAGQETQYF. The CDR3 DNA reads TGTGCCAGCAGCTTCGCTACTCTAGCGGGGCAAGAGACCCAGTACTTC. V usage is TRBV7-2 and J usage is TRBJ2-5, with 9 bases aligning to TRBD2. CDR1 and CDR2 from the germline V gene are SGHTA and FQGNSA. The V and J ends lost 3 bases and 2 bases, in that order; junction bases with no gene match: 7. The CDR3 sequence is 16 residues long.

This clonotype was recorded a few times. The chain combines TRBV20-1 with TRBJ1-2, with D perhaps TRBD1 (5 bases). The CDR3 runs to 13 residues. Germline V lookup: CDR1 DFQATT, CDR2 SNEGSKA (reference sequence). The CDR3, as DNA: TGCTTTACTACGGCAGGGAACAACTATGGCTACACCTTC. Translating it yields CFTTAGNNYGYTF.

Details on this clonotype: It may be a read error: a sequence one base away is much more abundant. The chain joins TRBV29-1 to TRBJ2-2, with unresolved D. CDR3 length: 15 amino acids. Per the germline V gene, CDR1 is SQVTM and CDR2 is ANQGSEA. With 3 bases removed from V and 0 bases from J, the gap between germline ends came to 11 bases. The CDR3 nucleotides are TGCAGCGTTGACGTTAGAGGCTCGAACACCGGGGAGCTGTTTTTT. It specifies CSVDVRGSNTGELFF.

V is TRBV18 and J is TRBJ2-7; TRBD2 aligns across 9 bases. This CDR3 region has 16 residues. Germline-derived CDR1 and CDR2 are KGHSH and LQKENI. The V and J ends lost 0 bases and 3 bases, in that order; junction bases with no gene match: 6. CDR3 nucleotides: TGTGCCAGCTCACCACCCGTCACTAGCGGGTACTACGAGCAGTACTTC. Residues: CASSPPVTSGYYEQYF.

This chain connects TRBV12-3 or TRBV12-4 to TRBJ2-1, with 8 bases aligning to TRBD2. V was clipped by 4 bases and J by 5 bases; unmatched bases: 7. CDR3 length: 15 residues. Here the CDR3 reads CASSYGGGTHNEQFF. The CDR3 bases are TGTGCCAGCAGTTATGGCGGGGGGACCCACAATGAGCAGTTCTTC.

This clonotype was found a few times. The CDR3 region is CASSLEVRQNTGELFF. CDR3 DNA sequence: TGCGCCAGCAGCTTGGAAGTTCGACAGAACACCGGGGAGCTGTTTTTT. V usage is TRBV5-1 and J usage is TRBJ2-2; no definite D call. This CDR3 spans 16 amino acids. V lost 0 bases, J lost 1 base, and 10 bases lay in between. Germline V gene sequence: CDR1 SGHRS, CDR2 YFSETQ.

This clonotype was detected only a few times. CDR3 protein: CASSRAVGSYEQYF. The DNA of the CDR3 is TGTGCCAGCAGTCGAGCGGTGGGCTCCTACGAGCAGTACTTC. V usage is TRBV6-5 and J usage is TRBJ2-7, with D possibly TRBD2 on 5 matching bases. V gave up 5 bases and J gave up 0 bases, with 11 bases separating them. CDR3 length: 14 amino acids. Germline-derived CDR1 and CDR2 are MNHEY and SVGAGI.

The chain carries TRBV7-2 and TRBJ2-3, with a possible D match to TRBD2 (6 bases). The CDR3 consists of 16 residues. Germline assignment: CDR1 SGHTA and CDR2 FQGNSA. Trimming cost V 6 bases and J 2 bases, with 18 bases left between them. The DNA of the CDR3 is TGTGCCAGCAGTCGCTTCTCCGGGGGATACACAGATACGCAGTATTTT. It specifies CASSRFSGGYTDTQYF. Drawing the rest from reference TRBV7-2 and TRBJ2-3, the complete variable domain is GAGVSQSPSNKVTEKGKDVELRCDPISGHTALYWYRQSLGQGLEFLIYFQGNSAPDKSGLPSDRFSAERTGGSVSTLTIQRTQQEDSAVYLCASSRFSGGYTDTQYFGPGTRLTVL.

In its sample, this clonotype was seen once. The rearrangement uses TRBV10-3 and TRBJ1-3; D remains ambiguous. Trimming took off 0 bases at V and 0 bases at J, with 9 bases between the two ends. The CDR3 has 16 amino acids. The germline V gene encodes CDR1 ENHRY and CDR2 SYGVKD. The CDR3: CAISESTLLSGNTIYF. The DNA of the CDR3 is TGTGCCATCAGTGAGTCGACCCTGCTCTCTGGAAACACCATATATTTT.

There are a few counts of this clonotype. The chain links TRBV28 to TRBJ1-6, with no clear D. The CDR3 has 17 amino acids. V was shortened by 5 bases and J by 0 bases, with 14 bases between the two germline ends. Per germline, CDR1 MDHEN and CDR2 SYDVKM. The CDR3 reads CASSEGSLSSYNSPLHF. DNA of the CDR3: TGTGCCAGCAGTGAGGGAAGCTTGAGCTCCTATAATTCACCCCTCCACTTT.